This T cell receptor beta chain derives from a study of beta chain features in type 1 diabetes. Sorting that relied on CD45RO/CCR7/CD25/CD127/CD95/CD27 yielded CD4+ naive, central memory, regulatory and stem cell-like memory cells. Reverse transcription of all isolated RNA meant that expressed TCRB transcripts were sequenced. Assay used: immunoSEQ multiplex PCR; TCRdb lists only in-frame clones, some missing. The sample holds roughly 380,000 clones; roughly a fifth are singletons and the top ten take around 0.04%. Per the germline V gene, CDR1 is SNHLY and CDR2 is FYNNEI. The CDR3 extends over 12 amino acids. V dropped 4 bases and J dropped 8 bases, with 8 bases sitting between them.

The material sequenced was naive CD4+ T cells from blood. This rearrangement joins TRBV2 to TRBJ1-4; tentative D call: TRBD1 (6 bases). The sequence derives from a woman between 18 and 30 years old in good health. The CDR3 protein is CASSGTAEKLFF. The CDR3 coding sequence is TGTGCCAGCAGTGGGACAGCCGAAAAACTGTTTTTT.